Following are 17 T cell receptor beta chains from one sample sequenced in a study of T cells in Graves' hyperthyroidism and ophthalmopathy. Amplification yielded TCR beta CDR3 regions, with RNA transcripts as the source. First-round RT-PCR with HTBI primers amplified the TCR CDR3 region. TCRdb analysed the multiplex PCR reads with MiXCR anew, one entry per CDR3 protein. Here the sample spans approximately 400,000 distinct CDR3 sequences, roughly 15% being singletons. Sequences were obtained from blood. These TCRs come from a woman in her thirties with Graves' ophthalmopathy.

Ten or more counts support this clonotype. This chain uses TRBV25-1 with TRBJ2-7, with D hard to call. The germline CDR1 and CDR2 sequences are MGHDK and SYGVNS. V was shortened by 3 bases and J by 3 bases, with 9 bases between the two germline ends. The CDR3 has 13 residues. The CDR3 is CASSDRLGYEQYF. CDR3 DNA: TGTGCCAGCAGTGATAGATTGGGCTACGAGCAGTACTTC.

This clonotype has ten or more counts. The J gene is TRBJ1-1, the V gene TRBV6-1; D might be TRBD1 (6 bases). Per the germline V gene, CDR1 is MNHNS and CDR2 is SASEGT. Trimming took off 1 base at V and 8 bases at J, with 14 bases between the two ends. CDR3 length: 14 residues. CDR3 DNA: TGTGCCAGCAGTGAAGGAATTGTTGGACAGGAAGCTTTCTTT. Protein: CASSEGIVGQEAFF.

This clonotype was seen repeatedly, ten times or more. The gene calls are TRBV10-3 and TRBJ2-7; 7 nucleotides align to TRBD1. J gave up 3 bases and V 5 bases, and 4 bases lay outside the gene matches. CDR3 size: 13 residues. Germline loops: CDR1 ENHRY, CDR2 SYGVKD. For the CDR3, the DNA is TGTGCCATCAGTCTCCGGGACAGCTACGAGCAGTACTTC. The encoded protein is CAISLRDSYEQYF.

At least ten counts were recorded for this clonotype. The V call is TRBV28, the J call TRBJ1-1; D unclear. V dropped 2 bases and J dropped 1 base, with 14 bases sitting between them. The CDR3 extends over 16 amino acids. Per the germline V gene, CDR1 is MDHEN and CDR2 is SYDVKM. CDR3 sequence reads: CASSLDFGTSNTEAFF. The CDR3 nucleotides read TGTGCCAGCAGTTTAGATTTCGGAACCTCGAACACTGAAGCTTTCTTT.

In this sample, this clonotype turned up many times. This rearrangement joins TRBV20-1 to TRBJ1-5; D may be TRBD1 (5 bases). CDR1 DFQATT and CDR2 SNEGSKA come from the germline V gene (reference sequence). This CDR3 comprises 14 residues. The chain's CDR3 is CSTSPGGYNQPQHF. The CDR3 region has the DNA TGCAGCACCTCCCCGGGGGGGTACAATCAGCCCCAGCATTTT.

This clonotype has ten or more counts. The J gene is TRBJ1-5, the V gene TRBV2; D unresolved. Trimming removed 9 bases at V and 4 bases at J, with 10 bases between. The V gene's germline CDR1 is SNHLY and CDR2 FYNNEI. The CDR3 consists of 12 residues. CDR3 loop: CASGRINQPQHF. The DNA of the CDR3 is TGTGCCAGTGGGAGGATTAATCAGCCCCAGCATTTT. Variable domain in full (rest from reference TRBV2 and TRBJ1-5): EPEVTQTPSHQVTQMGQEVILRCVPISNHLYFYWYRQILGQKVEFLVSFYNNEISEKSEIFDDQFSVERPDGSNFTLKIRSTKLEDSAMYFCASGRINQPQHFGDGTRLSIL.

As to this clonotype: A much larger clone is a single base away; this may be a read error. V is TRBV4-1 and J is TRBJ1-2, with D unclear. Trimming shortened V by 3 bases and J by 8 bases, and 10 bases separated the two germline ends. The CDR3 is made up of 12 amino acids. CDR1 is MGHRA, CDR2 YSYEKL, per germline. The DNA of the CDR3 is TGCGCCAGCAGCCACGACGGGGTCGGCTACACCTTC. Translating gives CASSHDGVGYTF.

The V gene is TRBV19, the J gene TRBJ1-6; unclear D gene. The V end lost 4 bases, the J end lost 9 bases, and 16 bases lay between the germline ends. Germline loops: CDR1 LNHDA, CDR2 SQIVND (reference sequence). The CDR3 contains 15 residues. The CDR3 nucleotides read TGTGCCAGTAGTAATCGCGGAGGGATGGGTTCACCCCTCCACTTT. As protein: CASSNRGGMGSPLHF.

This clonotype was detected ten times or more. The genes are TRBV7-2 and TRBJ1-4, with 9 bases identical to TRBD1. Trimming at V came to 1 base and at J to 1 base, leaving 7 bases not matched to a gene. This CDR3 region has 18 residues. The germline V gene encodes CDR1 SGHTA and CDR2 FQGNSA. CDR3 amino acids: CASSLEATGGVTNEKLFF. The CDR3 region has the DNA TGTGCCAGCAGCTTAGAAGCTACAGGGGGCGTAACTAATGAAAAACTGTTTTTT. Supplemented by reference TRBV7-2 and TRBJ1-4, the full variable domain reads GAGVSQSPSNKVTEKGKDVELRCDPISGHTALYWYRQSLGQGLEFLIYFQGNSAPDKSGLPSDRFSAERTGGSVSTLTIQRTQQEDSAVYLCASSLEATGGVTNEKLFFGSGTQLSVL.

This clonotype was seen ten or more times. This chain joins TRBV5-1 and TRBJ2-5, with unresolved D. V gave up 2 bases and J gave up 1 base, with 12 bases separating them. The V gene's germline CDR1 is SGHRS and CDR2 YFSETQ. The CDR3 has 15 amino acids. In DNA, the CDR3 is TGCGCCAGCAGCTTTGGCAGGATCATCCAAGAGACCCAGTACTTC. Translation gives CASSFGRIIQETQYF.

This clonotype was detected many times. This chain links TRBV6-1 with TRBJ1-6; D might be TRBD1 (5 bases). Trimming took off 6 bases at V and 9 bases at J, with 18 bases between the two ends. Germline loops: CDR1 MNHNS, CDR2 SASEGT. This CDR3 contains 15 residues. The CDR3 sequence is CASRDTTPRGSPLHF. In DNA, the CDR3 is TGTGCCAGCAGGGACACGACCCCTCGGGGTTCACCCCTCCACTTT.

This clonotype showed up many times. CDR3 loop: CASRTGGGETQYF. For the CDR3, the DNA is TGTGCCAGCAGGACAGGGGGCGGTGAGACCCAGTACTTC. V gene TRBV27 combines with J gene TRBJ2-5; 10 bases line up with TRBD1. CDR3 length equals 13 residues. CDR1 and CDR2 from the germline V gene are MNHEY and SMNVEV (reference sequence). The junction had 3 bases not matched to a gene; V was cut back by 6 bases and J by 5 bases.

Ten or more counts support this clonotype. The chain joins TRBV2 to TRBJ1-4; D unresolved. V lost 3 bases and J lost 8, with 16 bases in between. This CDR3 contains 15 residues. CDR1 and CDR2 from the germline V gene are SNHLY and FYNNEI. CDR3 nucleotide sequence: TGTGCCAGCAGTGACTTCTTGGGCCCGAGGGAAAAACTGTTTTTT. This codes for CASSDFLGPREKLFF.

As regards this clonotype: One junction end does not reproduce the germline sequence, and a read error may be involved. V gene TRBV11-3 combines with J gene TRBJ2-1, with D possibly being TRBD2 (5 bases). The CDR3 is 14 amino acids. CDR1 and CDR2 from the germline V gene are SGHNT and YENEEA. This CDR3 reads CVSGSRSSYNEQFF. Here the CDR3 DNA reads TGTGTCAGCGGATCGCGGAGCTCCTACAATGAGCAGTTCTTC.

This clonotype was counted many times. The chain is built from TRBV9 and TRBJ2-1, with 7 bases identical to TRBD2. The CDR3 extends over 14 amino acids. Germline V lookup: CDR1 SGDLS, CDR2 YYNGEE. The V and J ends lost 4 bases and 4 bases, in that order; junction bases with no gene match: 5. CDR3 amino acids: CASSSGDIYNEQFF. DNA of the CDR3: TGTGCCAGCAGCAGCGGGGATATATACAATGAGCAGTTCTTC. The whole variable domain, filled in from reference TRBV9 and TRBJ2-1, reads DSGVTQTPKHLITATGQRVTLRCSPRSGDLSVYWYQQSLDQGLQFLIQYYNGEERAKGNILERFSAQQFPDLHSELNLSSLELGDSALYFCASSSGDIYNEQFFGPGTRLTVL.

The chain employs TRBV4-2 and TRBJ2-2, with 15 bases identical to TRBD2. The CDR3 is 16 amino acids. The germline gives CDR1 LGHNA, CDR2 YNFKEQ. The ends lost 1 base at V and 6 bases at J; junction bases unmatched: 0. The CDR3 sequence: CASSQGTSGGAGELFF. As DNA, the CDR3 is TGTGCCAGCAGCCAAGGGACTAGCGGGGGGGCCGGGGAGCTGTTTTTT.

This clonotype came up many times. The V and J genes are TRBV4-1 and TRBJ2-7; 15 nucleotides line up with TRBD2. CDR1 MGHRA and CDR2 YSYEKL come from the germline V gene. V lost 4 bases, J lost 2 bases, and 9 bases stayed unmatched. The CDR3 is 18 residues long. The chain's CDR3 is CASSPLGLAGGLTYEQYF. CDR3 bases: TGCGCCAGCAGCCCTCTGGGACTAGCGGGGGGCCTTACCTACGAGCAGTACTTC.